This T cell receptor beta chain was sequenced during a study of persistence of HIV-infected CD4 T cells. Turning to the study itself: Up to roughly 180 mL blood was drawn at multiple time points; a couple of donors had single-time leukapheresis. Whole-study findings and limits: CMV- and Gag-responding cells had lower TCRbeta richness than CD3/CD28-responding cells.

Stimulation used about 9.5 ug/mL lysate from CMV-infected fibroblasts. Sorting of responding CD4+ T cells relied on upregulated CD40 ligand together with CD69. These HIV-1-infected adults initiated suppressive ART in chronic infection. Remarks on this clone: Antigen specificity is unknown.

Sequencing used immunoSEQ version 4 in survey mode. Template was genomic DNA at roughly 9.6 ng/uL, with up to roughly 1 ug used per sample. TCRdb's table, derived via immunoSEQ multiplex PCR, lists solely in-frame clones and lacks some. The sample has roughly 20,000 clones, 78% seen once. The source material was CD4+ T cells sorted from PBMCs after approximately 18-hour stimulation, sampled from a patient who received antiretroviral therapy. This TCR derives from an adult man with HIV who was CMV-seropositive.

CDR3 coding DNA: TGTGCCAGCAGCACCCGGACAGGTCTGGATGGGGCACCCCTCCACTTT. The encoded protein is CASSTRTGLDGAPLHF. The rearrangement uses TRBV3-1 (or the pseudogene TRBV3-2) and TRBJ1-6; TRBD1 aligns across 7 bases. CDR3 size: 16 residues. Germline assignment: CDR1 LGHDT and CDR2 YNNKEL (reference sequence). J was trimmed by 11 bases and V by 5 bases; bases with no gene match: 15.